This T cell receptor beta chain derives from a study of brain T cells in children with intractable seizures. CDR1 is LNHDA, CDR2 SQIVND, per germline (reference sequence). CDR3 length: 14 amino acids. V lost 3 bases to trimming and J lost 2 bases; unmatched junction nucleotides: 1. The time point was: blood from clinic visit 5 months post-surgery; TSC patient then seizure free. Sequencing was limited to surgery cases with top T cell transcript signatures in brain tissue. Comment on this clone: No antigen is known for it. Within the sample, other DNA sequences also encode this same CDR3.

Findings and limits, study-wide: Pre- and post-surgery blood differed in depth, so pre-surgery absences may be undersampling. Viral specificity was inferred only from CDR3 similarity; HCMV serostatus was unknown.

Measured with immunoSEQ multiplex PCR; TCRdb has only the in-frame clones, and not every one. The repertoire holds hundreds of thousands of clones, with about 94% as singletons. This receptor was obtained from a boy younger than two with tuberous sclerosis and intractable seizures. The sequencing here drew on peripheral blood, taken 5 to 6 months after surgery. The chain joins TRBV19 to TRBJ2-7; TRBD1 aligns across 10 bases. CDR3 loop: CASSIGQGAYEQYF. CDR3 DNA: TGTGCCAGTAGTATCGGACAGGGGGCCTACGAGCAGTACTTC.